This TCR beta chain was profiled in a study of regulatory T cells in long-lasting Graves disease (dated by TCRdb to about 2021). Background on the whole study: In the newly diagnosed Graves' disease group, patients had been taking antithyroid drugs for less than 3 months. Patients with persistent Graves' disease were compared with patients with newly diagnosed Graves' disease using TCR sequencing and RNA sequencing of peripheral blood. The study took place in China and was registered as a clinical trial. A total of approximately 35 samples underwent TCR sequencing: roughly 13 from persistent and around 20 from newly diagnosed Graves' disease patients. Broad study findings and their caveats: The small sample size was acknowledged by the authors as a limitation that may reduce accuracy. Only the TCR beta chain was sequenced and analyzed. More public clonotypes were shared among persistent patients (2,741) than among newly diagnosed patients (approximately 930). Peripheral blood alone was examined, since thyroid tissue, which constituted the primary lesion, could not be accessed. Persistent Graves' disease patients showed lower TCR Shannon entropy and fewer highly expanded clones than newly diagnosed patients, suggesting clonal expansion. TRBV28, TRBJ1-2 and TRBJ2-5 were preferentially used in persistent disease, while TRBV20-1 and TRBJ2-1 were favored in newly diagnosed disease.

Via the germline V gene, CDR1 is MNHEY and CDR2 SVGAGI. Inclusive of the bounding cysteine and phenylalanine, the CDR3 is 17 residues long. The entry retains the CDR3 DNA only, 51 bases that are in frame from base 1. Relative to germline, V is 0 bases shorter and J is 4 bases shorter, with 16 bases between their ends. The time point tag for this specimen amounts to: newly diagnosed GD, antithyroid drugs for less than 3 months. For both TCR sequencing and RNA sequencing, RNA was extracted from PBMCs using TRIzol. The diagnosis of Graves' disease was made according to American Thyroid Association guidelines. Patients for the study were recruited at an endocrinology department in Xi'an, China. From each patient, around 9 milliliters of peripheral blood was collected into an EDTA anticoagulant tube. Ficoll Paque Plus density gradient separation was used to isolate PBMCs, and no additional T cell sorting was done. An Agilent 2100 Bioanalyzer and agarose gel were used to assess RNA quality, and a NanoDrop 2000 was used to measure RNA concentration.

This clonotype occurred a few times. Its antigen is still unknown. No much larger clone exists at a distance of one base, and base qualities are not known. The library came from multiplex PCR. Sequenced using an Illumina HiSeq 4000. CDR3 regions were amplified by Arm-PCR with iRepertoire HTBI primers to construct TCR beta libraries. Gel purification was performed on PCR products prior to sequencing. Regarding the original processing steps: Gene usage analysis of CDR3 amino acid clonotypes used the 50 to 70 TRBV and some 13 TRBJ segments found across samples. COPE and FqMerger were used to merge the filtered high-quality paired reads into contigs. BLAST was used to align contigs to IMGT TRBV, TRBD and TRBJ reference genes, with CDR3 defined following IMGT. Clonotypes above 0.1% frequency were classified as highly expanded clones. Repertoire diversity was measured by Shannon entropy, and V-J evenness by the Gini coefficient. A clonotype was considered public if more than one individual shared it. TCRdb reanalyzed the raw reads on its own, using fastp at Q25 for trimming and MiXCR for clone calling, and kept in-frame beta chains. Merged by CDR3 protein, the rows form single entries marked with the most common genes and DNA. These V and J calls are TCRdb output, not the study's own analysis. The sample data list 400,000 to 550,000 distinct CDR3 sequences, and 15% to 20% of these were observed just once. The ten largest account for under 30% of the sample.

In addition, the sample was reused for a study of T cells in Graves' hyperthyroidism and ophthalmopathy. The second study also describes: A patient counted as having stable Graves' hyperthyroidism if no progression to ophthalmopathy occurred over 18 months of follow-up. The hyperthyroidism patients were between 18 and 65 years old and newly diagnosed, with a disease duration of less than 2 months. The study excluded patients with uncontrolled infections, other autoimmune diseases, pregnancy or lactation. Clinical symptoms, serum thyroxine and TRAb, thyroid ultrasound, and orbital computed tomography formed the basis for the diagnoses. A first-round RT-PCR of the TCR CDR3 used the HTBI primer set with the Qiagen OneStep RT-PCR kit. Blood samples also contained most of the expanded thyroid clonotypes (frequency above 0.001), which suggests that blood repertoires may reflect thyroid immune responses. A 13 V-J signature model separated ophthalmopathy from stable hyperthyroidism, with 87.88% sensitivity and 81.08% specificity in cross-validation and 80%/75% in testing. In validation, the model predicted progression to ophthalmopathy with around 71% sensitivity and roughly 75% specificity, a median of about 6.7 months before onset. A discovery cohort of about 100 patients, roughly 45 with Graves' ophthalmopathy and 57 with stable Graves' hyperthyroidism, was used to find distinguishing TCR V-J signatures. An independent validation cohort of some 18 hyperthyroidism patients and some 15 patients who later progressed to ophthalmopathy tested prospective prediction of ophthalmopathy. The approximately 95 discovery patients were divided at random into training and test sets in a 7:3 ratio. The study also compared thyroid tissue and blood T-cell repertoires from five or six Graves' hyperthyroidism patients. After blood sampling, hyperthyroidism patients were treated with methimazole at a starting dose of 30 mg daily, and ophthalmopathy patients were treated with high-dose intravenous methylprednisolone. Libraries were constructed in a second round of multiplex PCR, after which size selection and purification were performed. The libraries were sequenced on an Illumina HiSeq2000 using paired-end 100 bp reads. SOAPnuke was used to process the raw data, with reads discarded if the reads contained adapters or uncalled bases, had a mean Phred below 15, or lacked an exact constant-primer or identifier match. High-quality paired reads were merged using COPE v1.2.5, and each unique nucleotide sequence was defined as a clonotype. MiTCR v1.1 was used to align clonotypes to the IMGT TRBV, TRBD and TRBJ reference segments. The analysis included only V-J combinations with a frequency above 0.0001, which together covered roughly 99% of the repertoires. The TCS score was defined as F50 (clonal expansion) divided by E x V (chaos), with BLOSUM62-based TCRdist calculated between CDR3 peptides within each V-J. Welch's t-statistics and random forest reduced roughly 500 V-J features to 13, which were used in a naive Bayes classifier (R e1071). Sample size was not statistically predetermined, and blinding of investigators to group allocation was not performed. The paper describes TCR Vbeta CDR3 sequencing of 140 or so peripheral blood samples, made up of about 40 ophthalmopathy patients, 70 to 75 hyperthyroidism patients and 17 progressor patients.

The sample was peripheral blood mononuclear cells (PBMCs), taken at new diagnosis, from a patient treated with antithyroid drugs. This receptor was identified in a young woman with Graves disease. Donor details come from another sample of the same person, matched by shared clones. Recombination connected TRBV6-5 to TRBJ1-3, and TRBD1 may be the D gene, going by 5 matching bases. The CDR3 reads CASSYSSQGRLGNTIYF. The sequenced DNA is TGTGCCAGCAGTTACTCGTCTCAGGGACGACTCGGAAACACCATATATTTT.